This T cell receptor (beta chain) is drawn from a study of human T cells and chemical hapten exposure. Across the whole study: For sensitization, 2% DPC was applied to an approximately 2 cm by approximately 2 cm patch of upper inner arm skin. The patients were mostly female; they had alopecia areata, totalis or universalis. Study-wide findings and caveats: All donors were alopecia patients, so their immunity may differ from that of healthy people.

This clonotype was observed a handful of times. The antigen is not known. CDR3 length equals 13 residues. The germline V gene has CDR1 SGHAT and CDR2 FQNNGV. Trimming shortened V by 3 bases and J by 1 base, and 6 bases separated the two germline ends. The time point denotes: patch test 2, 6 weeks after DPC sensitization. Described treatment: therapeutic diphenylcyclopropenone sensitization with weekly scalp DPC. MiXCR, applied by TCRdb to the RACE reads, yields one record per CDR3 protein. The profile shows 69,000 or so distinct CDR3 sequences, 9% to 12% of them singletons. This sequence was found in a woman between 45 and 65 years old with alopecia areata. Some clones in this sample may be carry-over from other donors' samples. Specimen: whole blood, collected in connection with sensitization to the hapten diphenylcyclopropenone (DPC). This chain joins TRBV11-2 and TRBJ2-5; D is unclear. CDR3 protein: CASSFRTQETQYF. The DNA for the CDR3 is TGTGCCAGCAGCTTTAGAACCCAAGAGACCCAGTACTTC.